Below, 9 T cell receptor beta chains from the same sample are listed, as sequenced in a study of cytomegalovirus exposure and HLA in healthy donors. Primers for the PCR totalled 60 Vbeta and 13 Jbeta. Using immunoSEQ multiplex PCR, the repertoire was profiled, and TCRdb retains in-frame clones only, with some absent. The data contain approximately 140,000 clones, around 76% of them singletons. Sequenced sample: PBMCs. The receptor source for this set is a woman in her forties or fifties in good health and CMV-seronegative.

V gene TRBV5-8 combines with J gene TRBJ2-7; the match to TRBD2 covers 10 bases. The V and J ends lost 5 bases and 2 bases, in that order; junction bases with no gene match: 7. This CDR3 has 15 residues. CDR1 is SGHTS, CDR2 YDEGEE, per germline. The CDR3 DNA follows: TGTGCCAGCAGTCTAGCGGGAGCAAAGCCCTACGAGCAGTACTTC. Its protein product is CASSLAGAKPYEQYF.

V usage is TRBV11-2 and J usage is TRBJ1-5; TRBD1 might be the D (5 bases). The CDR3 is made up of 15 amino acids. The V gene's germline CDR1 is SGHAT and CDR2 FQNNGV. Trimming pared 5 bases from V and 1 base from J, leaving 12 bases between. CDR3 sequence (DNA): TGTGCCAGCAGCGTGGGGGGGTACAGCAATCAGCCCCAGCATTTT. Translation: CASSVGGYSNQPQHF.

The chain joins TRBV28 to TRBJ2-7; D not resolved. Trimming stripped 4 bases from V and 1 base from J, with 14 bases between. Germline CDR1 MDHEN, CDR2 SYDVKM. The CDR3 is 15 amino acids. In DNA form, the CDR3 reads TGTGCCAGCAGTTCCTACACCGGGTCATCCTACGAGCAGTACGTC. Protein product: CASSSYTGSSYEQYV.

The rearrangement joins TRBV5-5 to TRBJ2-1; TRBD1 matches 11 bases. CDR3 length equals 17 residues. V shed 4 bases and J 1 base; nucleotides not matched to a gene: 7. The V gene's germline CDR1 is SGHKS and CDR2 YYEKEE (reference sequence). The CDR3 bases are TGTGCCAGCAGCGGAAGGACAGGGGGCAGGTCCTACAATGAGCAGTTCTTC. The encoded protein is CASSGRTGGRSYNEQFF.

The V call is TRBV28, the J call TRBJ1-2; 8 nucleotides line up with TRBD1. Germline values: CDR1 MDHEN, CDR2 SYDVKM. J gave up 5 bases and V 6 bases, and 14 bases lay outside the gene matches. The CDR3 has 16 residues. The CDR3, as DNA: TGTGCCAGCAGGGGCCGACAGGGGAATGAATGGTATGGCTACACCTTC. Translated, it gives CASRGRQGNEWYGYTF.

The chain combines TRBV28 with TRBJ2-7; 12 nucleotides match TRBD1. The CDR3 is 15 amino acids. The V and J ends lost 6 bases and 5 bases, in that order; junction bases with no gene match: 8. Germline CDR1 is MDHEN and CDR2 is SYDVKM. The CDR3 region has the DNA TGTGCCAGCAGCCTTGCCGGGACAGGGGGCCACGAGCAGTACTTC. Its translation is CASSLAGTGGHEQYF. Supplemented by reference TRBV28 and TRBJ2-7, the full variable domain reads DVKVTQSSRYLVKRTGEKVFLECVQDMDHENMFWYRQDPGLGLRLIYFSYDVKMKEKGDIPEGYSVSREKKERFSLILESASTNQTSMYLCASSLAGTGGHEQYFGPGTRLTVT.

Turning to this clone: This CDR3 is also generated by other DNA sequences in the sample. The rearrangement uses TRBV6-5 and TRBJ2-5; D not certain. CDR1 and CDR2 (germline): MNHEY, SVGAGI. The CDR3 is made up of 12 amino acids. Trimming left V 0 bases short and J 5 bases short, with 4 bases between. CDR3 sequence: CASSYSRETQYF. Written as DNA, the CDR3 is TGTGCCAGCAGTTACTCGCGCGAGACCCAGTACTTC.

The CDR3 nucleotides read TGTGCCAGCAGCCCTAGGGCGGGGGGCGTGGATGGCTACACCTTC. It specifies CASSPRAGGVDGYTF. The V call is TRBV11-2, the J call TRBJ1-2; D may be TRBD1 (6 bases). V lost 5 bases to trimming and J lost 6 bases, with 19 bases between them. CDR3 length: 15 residues. Germline V gene sequence: CDR1 SGHAT, CDR2 FQNNGV.

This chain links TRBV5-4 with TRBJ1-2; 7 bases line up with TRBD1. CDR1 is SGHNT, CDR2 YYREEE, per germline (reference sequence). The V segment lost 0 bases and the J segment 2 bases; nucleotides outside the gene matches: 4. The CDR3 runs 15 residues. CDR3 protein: CASSLGPTGNYGYTF. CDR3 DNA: TGTGCCAGCAGCTTGGGGCCGACAGGGAACTATGGCTACACCTTC.